The 7 T cell receptor beta chains presented below share a single source sample, sequenced in a study of T cells in women clearing cervical HPV infection (dated by TCRdb to 2016 to 2019). Library generation was performed with the immunoSEQ multiplex PCR assay. Held by TCRdb, this immuneACCESS table contains in-frame sequences only and omits some clones. Under half of the omission traces to an unresolved V gene where checked; the cause of the rest is unknown. This sample's table has entries for fewer than 30,000 clones. The ten biggest clones cover 3.5% to 4% of the sample. Input material: blood buffy coat. The receptor source for this set is a woman aged 18 to 75 with a cervical HPV16 infection that either progressed to CIN3+ or cleared (not recorded which).

The CDR3 is CASILDSPPYGYTF. Incomplete CDR3 DNA: TGTGCCAGTATCCTGGACAGTCCGCCCTATGGC. The V and J genes are TRBV19 and TRBJ1-2; TRBD1 might be the D (6 bases). The read ends 3 residues shy of where the CDR3 ends; the end is completed using the germline J gene. CDR1 is LNHDA and CDR2 is SQIVND in the germline V gene (reference sequence). This CDR3 spans 14 amino acids. Trimming cost V 7 bases and J 4 bases, with 16 bases left between them.

On this clone itself: The CDR3 goes on 3 residues after the read ends, and that part is filled in from the germline J gene. J is TRBJ2-5 and V is TRBV7-2; D remains ambiguous. The CDR3 runs 14 residues. Trimming left V 5 bases short and J 2 bases short, with 12 bases between. Germline loops: CDR1 SGHTA, CDR2 FQGNSA. The sequenced part of the CDR3 DNA is TGTGCCAGCAGCCCTCAGATATTTCAAGAGACC. As protein: CASSPQIFQET. The full-length CDR3 reads as CASSPQIFQETQYF.

To note about this clone: The read comes to an end 3 residues before the CDR3 does, leaving the germline J gene to fill in the end. The chain has TRBV19 and TRBJ2-1; 11 bases are shared with TRBD2. The CDR3 is 15 residues long. Trimming took 3 bases from V and 6 from J; bases not matched to a gene: 4. CDR1 and CDR2 (germline): LNHDA, SQIVND (reference sequence). Incomplete CDR3 DNA: TGTGCCAGTAGTATTACTAGCGGGGGCACCAATGAG. It codes for CASSITSGGTNE. The entire CDR3 is CASSITSGGTNEQFF.

Remarks on this clone: From the germline J gene comes the end of the CDR3, since the read stops 3 residues before it. The chain uses TRBV29-1 and TRBJ1-2; TRBD1 matches at 8 bases. V gave up 3 bases and J gave up 4 bases; unmatched junction bases: 4. Germline V CDR1 and CDR2: SQVTM, ANQGSEA. This CDR3 has 13 amino acids. The CDR3 here is CSVERTGPYGYTF. The sequenced CDR3 bases are TGCAGCGTTGAGAGGACAGGGCCCTATGGC.

As regards this clone: The CDR3 end falls 3 residues outside the read, so it is completed with the germline J gene. The rearrangement uses TRBV2 and TRBJ2-2; 14 bases agree with TRBD2. The CDR3 spans 18 residues. V trimming: 5 bases; J trimming: 5 bases; junction bases outside the gene matches: 10. Per the germline V gene, CDR1 is SNHLY and CDR2 is FYNNEI. The part of the CDR3 DNA that was read is TGTGCCAGCAGTCCACTTAGACTAGCGGGGGGGCAAACCGGGGAG. Translating it yields CASSPLRLAGGQTGE. The whole CDR3 is CASSPLRLAGGQTGELFF.

As regards this clone: Read data end 3 residues before the CDR3 end; the end is taken from the germline J gene. This chain connects TRBV18 to TRBJ2-2; D call uncertain. The CDR3 has 14 residues. Germline loops: CDR1 KGHSH, CDR2 LQKENI. CDR3 sequence reads: CASSPLGSNEKLFF. The covered CDR3 bases are TGTGCCAGCTCACCCCTCGGTTCGAATGAAAAG.

About this clone itself: The sequenced fragment ends 3 residues before the CDR3 boundary, so the rest is inferred from the germline J gene. The rearrangement links TRBV30 to TRBJ2-2; TRBD1 agrees at 7 bases. The CDR3 loop spans 14 amino acids. Germline V gene sequence: CDR1 GTSNPN, CDR2 SVGIG (reference sequence). The CDR3: CAWSRRDSNEKLFF. The CDR3 bases that were read are TGTGCCTGGAGTCGCCGGGACAGTAATGAAAAG.